This is a list of T cell receptor beta chains from one sample in a study of T-cell memory formation after mild COVID-19. TCRdb reanalysed the 5' RACE reads using MiXCR and keeps one entry per CDR3 protein. This sample yields 250,000 or so distinct CDR3 sequences, of which roughly 10% are seen a single time; approximately 20% belongs to the top ten. Sample: PBMCs or a T cell subset sorted from them (not recorded which). Receptors originate from a man aged 18 to 30 who had mild COVID-19 (a few samples of this study predate the infection). Cell type and time point are not known. Each CDR3 is given without its conserved first and last residue.

j_gene	v_gene	CDR3aa
TRBJ2-3	TRBV5-4	ASSHLAGTDTQY
TRBJ1-1	TRBV7-2	ASSQGPLNTEAF
TRBJ1-6	TRBV5-6	ASSLDGGYNSPLH
TRBJ1-2	TRBV11-2	ATAANYGYT
TRBJ2-3	TRBV5-1	ASSSERSTDTQY
TRBJ2-7	TRBV12-3/TRBV12-4	ASSHPSYEQY
TRBJ1-5	TRBV7-9	ASSRAGRPHQPQH
TRBJ2-2	TRBV5-1	ASSYARANTGELF
TRBJ1-1	TRBV5-1	ASSLVGRSEAF
TRBJ1-2	TRBV7-9	ASSFGRFYGYT